This T cell receptor (beta chain) is from a study of T cells in Graves' hyperthyroidism and ophthalmopathy. Germline V gene lookup returns CDR1 SEHNR and CDR2 FQNEAQ (reference sequence). There are 17 residues in the CDR3. J gave up 9 bases and V 1 base, and 13 bases lay outside the gene matches. What was amplified from RNA transcripts were TCR beta CDR3 regions. First-round RT-PCR targeting the TCR CDR3 was performed with the HTBI primer set. TCRdb reanalysed the multiplex PCR reads using MiXCR and keeps one entry per CDR3 protein. The table has hundreds of thousands of distinct CDR3 sequences, 13% to 15% seen once; the top ten hold approximately 10%.

This receptor was taken from a woman between 18 and 29 years old with Graves' hyperthyroidism. Sequenced: blood. This rearrangement joins TRBV7-9 to TRBJ2-1, with 9 bases lining up with TRBD2. CDR3 DNA sequence: TGTGCCAGCAGCTTAGAAGGCCAGGGTGTGGGACTAGCTGAGCAGTTCTTC. Protein sequence: CASSLEGQGVGLAEQFF.